Each of the 23 T cell receptor beta chains below was sequenced from the same sample in a study of OX40 agonist ivuxolimab in advanced cancers. The method was immunoSEQ multiplex PCR; TCRdb's version includes in-frame clones alone and lacks a portion of them. The table has tens of thousands of clones, around 90% seen once. Sample: CD4+ or CD8+ T cells sorted from blood, taken in a trial of the OX40 agonist ivuxolimab. The receptors derive from an adult with an advanced solid tumor such as melanoma, head and neck, liver or kidney cancer.

The chain employs TRBV27 and TRBJ2-7; D unresolved. The CDR3 covers 13 residues. The germline V gene encodes CDR1 MNHEY and CDR2 SMNVEV (reference sequence). V was trimmed by 5 bases and J by 2 bases, leaving 10 bases between them. This CDR3 reads CASSRVPPYEQYF. The DNA for the CDR3 is TGTGCCAGCAGTAGAGTGCCCCCCTACGAGCAGTACTTC.

The rearrangement uses TRBV2 and TRBJ2-7, with 12 bases aligning to TRBD2. This CDR3 contains 16 residues. The V gene end was trimmed by 6 bases and the J gene end by 4 bases; junction bases not matched to a gene: 10. Germline CDR1 reads SNHLY; CDR2 reads FYNNEI. The CDR3 here is CASSRFSSGRAYEQYF. DNA of the CDR3: TGTGCCAGCAGCCGTTTCTCTAGCGGGAGGGCTTACGAGCAGTACTTC.

The chain couples TRBV21-1 to TRBJ2-7; TRBD2 reflects the table's D call only, with no check against the DNA. TRBV21-1 is noted as a pseudogene. The CDR3 extends over 14 amino acids. The CDR3 DNA is TGTGCCAGCAGCACCCGTGGGAGGGCTTACGAGCAGTACTTC. This codes for CASSTRGRAYEQYF.

V usage is TRBV7-9 and J usage is TRBJ2-5; 10 bases map to TRBD1. The J call is uncertain, as TRBJ2-7 better fits the DNA end. The CDR3 loop spans 16 amino acids. Germline V lookup: CDR1 SEHNR, CDR2 FQNEAQ (reference sequence). The CDR3, as DNA: TGTGCCAGCAGCTTAGGCCTCCGGGACAGGGGACACGAGCAGTACTTC. This codes for CASSLGLRDRGHEQYF.

This chain joins TRBV4-1 and TRBJ1-4; possible D gene TRBD1, 6 bases. The germline V gene has CDR1 MGHRA and CDR2 YSYEKL. The CDR3 runs to 18 residues. Trimming took off 1 base at V and 0 bases at J, with 15 bases between the two ends. The CDR3: CASSQVGGEGATNEKLFF. The CDR3 nucleotides are TGCGCCAGCAGCCAAGTCGGTGGGGAGGGGGCAACTAATGAAAAACTGTTTTTT.

The V call is TRBV11-2, the J call TRBJ1-4, with D perhaps matching TRBD1 (6 bases). The V gene's germline CDR1 is SGHAT and CDR2 FQNNGV. The V end was cut by 5 bases, the J end by 8 bases, with 18 bases between. This CDR3 is built from 15 residues. CDR3 region: CASSVRPGGREKLFF. The DNA of the CDR3 is TGTGCCAGCAGCGTTAGACCTGGGGGCAGGGAAAAACTGTTTTTT. Drawing the rest from reference TRBV11-2 and TRBJ1-4, the complete variable domain is EAGVAQSPRYKIIEKRQSVAFWCNPISGHATLYWYQQILGQGPKLLIQFQNNGVVDDSQLPKDRFSAERLKGVDSTLKIQPAKLEDSAVYLCASSVRPGGREKLFFGSGTQLSVL.

The genes are TRBV29-1 and TRBJ2-2; 7 bases map to TRBD1. V was clipped by 6 bases and J by 5 bases; unmatched bases: 9. CDR3 size: 14 residues. From germline, CDR1 is SQVTM and CDR2 ANQGSEA. CDR3 DNA sequence: TGCAGCGTGGCGACAGGGACGGGTACCGGGGAGCTGTTTTTT. It specifies CSVATGTGTGELFF.

The rearrangement links TRBV27 to TRBJ2-7; D is perhaps TRBD2 (5 bases). Germline assignment: CDR1 MNHEY and CDR2 SMNVEV (reference sequence). Between the trimmed V and J ends, which lost 3 bases and 0 bases, there was a span of 12 bases. This CDR3 is built from 15 residues. The DNA for the CDR3 is TGTGCCAGCAGTTTGGCGGGTAAAAGCTCCTACGAGCAGTACTTC. Translation gives CASSLAGKSSYEQYF.

In its sample, this clone was seen a few times. The rearrangement links TRBV7-8 to TRBJ1-5, with 8 bases aligning to TRBD1. CDR3 length: 15 amino acids. V lost 5 bases and J lost 11; bases outside the gene matches: 14. Germline CDR1 is SGHVS and CDR2 is FQNEAQ. CDR3 protein: CASSPTDTGGIAQHF. The CDR3, as DNA: TGTGCCAGCAGCCCCACGGACACAGGGGGGATAGCCCAGCATTTT.

V is TRBV5-4 and J is TRBJ2-1, with TRBD2 matching over 12 bases. The CDR3 totals 17 residues. V lost 4 bases, J lost 4 bases, and 9 bases stayed unmatched. Germline assignment: CDR1 SGHNT and CDR2 YYREEE (reference sequence). The CDR3 DNA is TGTGCCAGCAGCAGCGACCTAGCGGGAGGGCCGTACAATGAGCAGTTCTTC. It codes for CASSSDLAGGPYNEQFF.

V usage is TRBV5-6 and J usage is TRBJ2-1; TRBD2 matches 9 bases. The CDR3 extends over 15 amino acids. CDR1 is SGHDT, CDR2 YYEEEE, per germline. J was trimmed by 2 bases and V by 2 bases; bases with no gene match: 2. The CDR3 loop reads CASSFSGSPYNEQFF. The CDR3 coding sequence is TGTGCCAGCAGCTTTAGCGGGAGCCCCTACAATGAGCAGTTCTTC.

This sequence joins TRBV4-1 and TRBJ2-1, with D perhaps matching TRBD2 (5 bases). The V end was cut by 4 bases, the J end by 0 bases, with 7 bases between. The CDR3 extends over 14 amino acids. Germline V lookup: CDR1 MGHRA, CDR2 YSYEKL. DNA for the CDR3: TGCGCCAGCAGCCCCCGGGGCTCCTACAATGAGCAGTTCTTC. It is translated as CASSPRGSYNEQFF.

The genes are TRBV7-8 and TRBJ2-3; D perhaps matches TRBD2 (6 bases). With 4 bases removed from V and 2 bases from J, the gap between germline ends came to 19 bases. The germline V gene encodes CDR1 SGHVS and CDR2 FQNEAQ. This CDR3 contains 17 residues. The CDR3 bases are TGTGCCAGCAGCTCCGAGGGACTCCGCGACTACACAGATACGCAGTATTTT. It codes for CASSSEGLRDYTDTQYF.

CDR3 in amino acids: CASSEEDSAYNEQFF. CDR3 nucleotide sequence: TGTGCCAGCAGTGAAGAGGACAGCGCCTACAATGAGCAGTTCTTC. The V call is TRBV2, the J call TRBJ2-1, with a possible D match to TRBD1 (6 bases). Germline lookup yields CDR1 SNHLY and CDR2 FYNNEI. This CDR3 has 15 amino acids. The V end was cut by 1 base, the J end by 2 bases, with 9 bases between.

The gene calls are TRBV14 and TRBJ1-1, with TRBD1 matching over 10 bases. This CDR3 spans 15 amino acids. V gave up 4 bases and J gave up 7 bases; unmatched junction bases: 9. Germline V lookup: CDR1 SGHDN, CDR2 FVKESK. The CDR3 sequence is CASSPGQGRVNEAFF. CDR3 in DNA: TGTGCCAGCAGCCCGGGACAGGGGAGGGTTAATGAAGCTTTCTTT.

V usage is TRBV19 and J usage is TRBJ2-1; D gene ambiguous. Trimming pared 5 bases from V and 5 bases from J, leaving 22 bases between. The germline V gene encodes CDR1 LNHDA and CDR2 SQIVND (reference sequence). This CDR3 is built from 17 residues. CDR3 DNA sequence: TGTGCCAGTAGTCCTCTTGTAGCTACCTTATACAACAATGAGCAGTTCTTC. Translating it yields CASSPLVATLYNNEQFF.

The chain joins TRBV28 to TRBJ2-2; a possible D gene is TRBD2 (6 bases). Trimming left V 2 bases short and J 3 bases short, with 19 bases between. Germline-derived CDR1 and CDR2 are MDHEN and SYDVKM. The CDR3 is 18 amino acids. CDR3 in amino acids: CASSLLRDFPIYTGELFF. The CDR3 bases are TGTGCCAGCAGTTTACTCCGGGACTTCCCAATTTACACCGGGGAGCTGTTTTTT.

The chain links TRBV11-2 to TRBJ1-5; 7 nucleotides align to TRBD1. Trimming cost V 5 bases and J 7 bases; bases outside gene matches: 8. This CDR3 has 14 amino acids. Per the germline V gene, CDR1 is SGHAT and CDR2 is FQNNGV. The CDR3 is CASSLQGDSQPQHF. CDR3 DNA: TGTGCCAGCAGCCTTCAGGGGGATTCGCAGCCCCAGCATTTT.

The gene calls are TRBV9 and TRBJ2-2; 7 nucleotides line up with TRBD1. This CDR3 contains 14 residues. Germline V lookup: CDR1 SGDLS, CDR2 YYNGEE. V was pared by 4 bases and J by 7 bases, with 7 bases of the junction left unmatched. The CDR3 reads CASSPDRASGELFF. DNA of the CDR3: TGTGCCAGCAGCCCCGACAGGGCCAGCGGGGAGCTGTTTTTT.

This chain connects TRBV5-6 to TRBJ2-7; D might be TRBD1 (6 bases). Germline CDR1 SGHDT, CDR2 YYEEEE. The length of the CDR3 is 13 residues. V was clipped by 4 bases and J by 7 bases, with 15 bases between them. The CDR3 DNA is TGTGCCAGCAGCAGAAACAGGGTCCTTGAGCAGTACTTC. Amino acid sequence: CASSRNRVLEQYF.

This sequence joins TRBV28 and TRBJ2-3; 7 bases are shared with TRBD1. The CDR3 is made up of 16 amino acids. V lost 6 bases, J lost 4 bases, and 13 bases stayed unmatched. Germline assignment: CDR1 MDHEN and CDR2 SYDVKM. The CDR3 sequence: CASRPPGQAWPDTQYF. The CDR3 DNA reads TGTGCCAGCAGGCCCCCTGGACAGGCCTGGCCAGATACGCAGTATTTT. The entire variable domain, with the rest obtained from reference TRBV28 and TRBJ2-3, is as follows: DVKVTQSSRYLVKRTGEKVFLECVQDMDHENMFWYRQDPGLGLRLIYFSYDVKMKEKGDIPEGYSVSREKKERFSLILESASTNQTSMYLCASRPPGQAWPDTQYFGPGTRLTVL.

On this clone: One junction end does not reproduce the germline sequence, and a read error may be involved. The chain carries TRBV5-1 and TRBJ1-1, with 9 positions matching TRBD1. Germline V CDR1 and CDR2: SGHRS, YFSETQ. The CDR3 extends over 15 amino acids. This chain's CDR3 is CASSQIPGTGTEAFF. CDR3 DNA sequence: TGTGCCAGCAGTCAAATCCCCGGGACAGGGACTGAAGCTTTCTTT.

This chain connects TRBV6-1 to TRBJ2-7; D may match TRBD1 or TRBD2 (5 bases each). Looked up from germline, CDR1 is MNHNS and CDR2 is SASEGT. Trimming left V 2 bases short and J 3 bases short, with 17 bases between. CDR3 length: 16 amino acids. Here the CDR3 DNA reads TGTGCCAGCAGTGAATGGGCTCGGGACGTTAACTACGAGCAGTACTTC. Encoded protein: CASSEWARDVNYEQYF.